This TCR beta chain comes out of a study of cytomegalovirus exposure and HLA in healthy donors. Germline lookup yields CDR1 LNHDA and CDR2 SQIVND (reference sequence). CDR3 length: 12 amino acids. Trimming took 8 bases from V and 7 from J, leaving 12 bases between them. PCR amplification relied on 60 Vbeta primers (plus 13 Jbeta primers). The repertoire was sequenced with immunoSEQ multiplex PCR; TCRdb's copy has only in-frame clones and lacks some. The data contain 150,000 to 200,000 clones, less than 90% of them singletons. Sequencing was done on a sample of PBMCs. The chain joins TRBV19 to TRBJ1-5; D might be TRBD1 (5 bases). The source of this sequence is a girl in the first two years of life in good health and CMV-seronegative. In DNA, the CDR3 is TGTGCCAGTGGGAGGAGGGGACAGCCCCAGCATTTT. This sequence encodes CASGRRGQPQHF.